Below, one T cell receptor (beta chain) is given with its context. Its antigen is not identified. Naive CD8 cells lacked CD45RO, underwent positive selection for CCR7 and left out terminally differentiated effector memory CD45RA+ cells. Donors had no recently reported acute infections or vaccinations and were HIV-negative. Generated by immunoSEQ multiplex PCR, the TCRdb table keeps only in-frame clones and is missing some. The data hold about 2.1 million clones, with around 95% observed a single time. This sample is drawn from a study of shared clonotypes between healthy human individuals. Study-wide results and caveats: What limited the represented genetic and exposure-history diversity was the small number of donors. Some naive CD4 clonotypes, around 5%, turned up in common across a few donors. Among donors, the sharing of clonotypes was expected to be influenced by sequencing depth.

This TCR was sampled from a young man in good health. Some clones in this sample may be carry-over from other donors' samples. The source material was naive CD8+ T cells from PBMCs.

The CDR3 DNA reads TGTGCCAGCAGTCGGCCACTAGCGGAGCTCTCCTACGAGCAGTACTTC. Residues: CASSRPLAELSYEQYF. This chain links TRBV7-2 with TRBJ2-7; 8 bases map to TRBD2. From germline, CDR1 is SGHTA and CDR2 FQGNSA. CDR3 length: 16 residues. With 6 bases clipped from V and 0 bases from J, the junction kept 10 bases outside the gene matches.